This entry lists 8 T cell receptor beta chains sequenced from one sample in a study of T cells expressing NK-cell markers (dated by TCRdb to between 2020 and 2021). The library was prepared using 5' RACE. The sequencing machine was an Illumina HiSeq 2000. Following reprocessing of the reads by TCRdb, the data hold one row per CDR3 protein sequence and no DNA is available. This sample's listing comprises about 260,000 distinct CDR3 sequences. The top ten clonotypes cover around 4.3% of the sample. The sequenced material came from blood T cells: a sorted CD56 or NKG2C T cell subset, CD4+ or CD8+ T cells, or bulk PBMC T cells (not recorded which). These receptors were taken from a woman between 18 and 70 years old in good health.

J is TRBJ2-3 and V is TRBV12-3 or TRBV12-4; TCRdb's D call of TRBD1 is untestable without DNA. There are 14 residues in the CDR3. CDR3: CASSLDRAADTQYF.

The chain combines TRBV7-3 with TRBJ2-3. Germline V gene data show CDR1 as SGHTA and CDR2 as FQGTGA. This CDR3 is built from 13 residues. The CDR3 spells CASRLSSTDTQYF.

The chain employs TRBV20-1 and TRBJ2-1; the D gene TCRdb calls, TRBD2, cannot be checked with no DNA. This CDR3 contains 13 residues. Germline loops: CDR1 DFQATT, CDR2 SNEGSKA (reference sequence). This CDR3 is CSASLAGGREQFF.

The chain joins TRBV4-2 to TRBJ2-1; checking the TCRdb D call of TRBD2 is not possible without DNA. CDR1 and CDR2 (germline): LGHNA, YNFKEQ. The CDR3 loop spans 15 amino acids. The CDR3 is CASSGGVAANNEQFF.

The CDR3 sequence is CASSILLAGGPADTQYF. The V and J genes are TRBV19 and TRBJ2-3; TCRdb indicates TRBD2, and absent DNA this call remains unverified. Germline values: CDR1 LNHDA, CDR2 SQIVND (reference sequence). This CDR3 has 17 amino acids.

The chain has TRBV12-3 or TRBV12-4 and TRBJ2-3; checking the TCRdb D call of TRBD2 is not possible without DNA. This CDR3 has 13 residues. The chain's CDR3 is CASSVKAPGAQYF.

The chain combines TRBV7-9 with TRBJ1-2; the D call from TCRdb, TRBD1, cannot be confirmed without DNA. Germline CDR1 and CDR2: SEHNR and FQNEAQ (reference sequence). The CDR3 has 13 residues. The CDR3 sequence is CASATGANYGYTF.

The genes are TRBV7-6 and TRBJ2-1; TCRdb proposes TRBD1, but this gene call is untestable without DNA. The CDR3 sequence is 14 residues long. Per the germline V gene, CDR1 is SGHVS and CDR2 is FNYEAQ. CDR3 sequence reads: CASSLVSRGNEQFF.